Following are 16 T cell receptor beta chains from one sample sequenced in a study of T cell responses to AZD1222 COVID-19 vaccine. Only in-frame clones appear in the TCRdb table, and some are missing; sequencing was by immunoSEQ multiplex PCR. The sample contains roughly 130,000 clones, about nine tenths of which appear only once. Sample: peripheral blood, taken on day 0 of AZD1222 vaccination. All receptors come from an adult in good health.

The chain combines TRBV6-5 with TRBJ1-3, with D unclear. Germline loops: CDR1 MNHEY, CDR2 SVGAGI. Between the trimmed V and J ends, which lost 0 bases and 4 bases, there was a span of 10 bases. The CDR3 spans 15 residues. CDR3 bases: TGTGCCAGCAGTTACTCGTGGGGATCCGGAAACACCATATATTTT. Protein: CASSYSWGSGNTIYF.

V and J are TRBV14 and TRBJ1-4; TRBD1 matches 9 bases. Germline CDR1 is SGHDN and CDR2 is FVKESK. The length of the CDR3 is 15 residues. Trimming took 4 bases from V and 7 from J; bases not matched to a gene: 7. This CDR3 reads CASSPPGTGSEKLFF. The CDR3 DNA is TGTGCCAGCAGCCCTCCCGGGACAGGGTCTGAAAAACTGTTTTTT.

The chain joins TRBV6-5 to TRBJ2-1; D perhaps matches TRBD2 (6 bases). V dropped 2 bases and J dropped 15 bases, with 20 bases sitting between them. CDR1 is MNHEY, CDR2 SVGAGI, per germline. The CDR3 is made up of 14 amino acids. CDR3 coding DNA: TGTGCCAGCAGTTACACTTCCCTTTGGCGGGAACGGTTCTTC. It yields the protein CASSYTSLWRERFF.

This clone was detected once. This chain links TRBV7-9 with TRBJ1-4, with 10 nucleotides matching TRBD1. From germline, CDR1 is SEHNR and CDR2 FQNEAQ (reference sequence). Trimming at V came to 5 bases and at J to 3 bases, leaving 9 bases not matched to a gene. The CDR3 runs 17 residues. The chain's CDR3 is CASSAGTGAGSNEKLFF. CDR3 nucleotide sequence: TGTGCCAGCAGCGCCGGGACAGGGGCCGGCTCTAATGAAAAACTGTTTTTT.

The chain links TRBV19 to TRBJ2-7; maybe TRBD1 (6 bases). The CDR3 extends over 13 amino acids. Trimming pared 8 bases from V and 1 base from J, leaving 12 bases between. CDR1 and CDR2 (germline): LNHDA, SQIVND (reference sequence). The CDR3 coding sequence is TGTGCCAGTCGGGACATCTTATCCTACGAGCAGTACTTC. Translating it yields CASRDILSYEQYF.

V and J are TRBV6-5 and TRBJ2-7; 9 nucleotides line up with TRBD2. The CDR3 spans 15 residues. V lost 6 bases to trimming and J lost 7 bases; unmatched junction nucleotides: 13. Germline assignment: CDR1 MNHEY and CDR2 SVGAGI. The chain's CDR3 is CASRSLAGRLGEQYF. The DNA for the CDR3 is TGTGCCAGCAGATCACTAGCGGGCCGATTGGGGGAGCAGTACTTC.

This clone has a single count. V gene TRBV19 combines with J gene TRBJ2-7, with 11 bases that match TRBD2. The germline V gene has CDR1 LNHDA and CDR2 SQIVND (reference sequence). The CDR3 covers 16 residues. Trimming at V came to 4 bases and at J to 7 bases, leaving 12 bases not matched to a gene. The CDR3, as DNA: TGTGCCAGTAGTACCACCGTCACTAGCGGGAGAGTGGAGCAGTACTTC. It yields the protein CASSTTVTSGRVEQYF.

The CDR3 sequence: CASSHPFFRAPFGQFF. The CDR3 region has the DNA TGTGCCAGCAGCCACCCCTTTTTTAGGGCGCCTTTCGGGCAGTTCTTC. The chain has TRBV7-9 and TRBJ2-1; D is unresolved. Germline CDR1 SEHNR, CDR2 FQNEAQ (reference sequence). The CDR3 sequence is 16 residues long. V was cut by 5 bases and J by 12 bases, with 26 bases left in between. Using reference TRBV7-9 and TRBJ2-1 for the parts outside the CDR3, the full variable domain is DTGVSQNPRHKITKRGQNVTFRCDPISEHNRLYWYRQTLGQGPEFLTYFQNEAQLEKSRLLSDRFSAERPKGSFSTLEIQRTEQGDSAMYLCASSHPFFRAPFGQFFGPGTRLTVL.

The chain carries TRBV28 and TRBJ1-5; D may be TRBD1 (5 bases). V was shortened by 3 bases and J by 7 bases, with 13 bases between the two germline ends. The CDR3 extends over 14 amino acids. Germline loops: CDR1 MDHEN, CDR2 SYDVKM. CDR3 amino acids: CASSLSVGRQPQHF. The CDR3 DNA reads TGTGCCAGCAGTTTGAGTGTGGGGCGGCAGCCCCAGCATTTT.

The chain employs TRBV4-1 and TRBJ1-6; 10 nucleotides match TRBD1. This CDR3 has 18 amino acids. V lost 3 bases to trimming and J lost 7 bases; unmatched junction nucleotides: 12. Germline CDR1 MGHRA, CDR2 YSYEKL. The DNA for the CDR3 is TGCGCCAGCAGCCATCCATCGTGGCGGGGACAGGGGAATTCACCCCTCCACTTT. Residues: CASSHPSWRGQGNSPLHF.

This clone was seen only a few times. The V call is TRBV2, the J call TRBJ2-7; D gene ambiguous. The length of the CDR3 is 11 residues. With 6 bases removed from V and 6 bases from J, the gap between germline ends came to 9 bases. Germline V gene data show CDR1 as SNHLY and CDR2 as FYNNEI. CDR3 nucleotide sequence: TGTGCCAGCAGCGTGACTGTCGAGCAGTACTTC. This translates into CASSVTVEQYF.

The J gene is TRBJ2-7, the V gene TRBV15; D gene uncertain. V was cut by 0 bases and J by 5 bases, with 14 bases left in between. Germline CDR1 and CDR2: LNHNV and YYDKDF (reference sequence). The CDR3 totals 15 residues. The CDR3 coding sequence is TGTGCCACCAGCAGAGATGTACAGATTGTGGACGAGCAGTACTTC. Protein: CATSRDVQIVDEQYF.

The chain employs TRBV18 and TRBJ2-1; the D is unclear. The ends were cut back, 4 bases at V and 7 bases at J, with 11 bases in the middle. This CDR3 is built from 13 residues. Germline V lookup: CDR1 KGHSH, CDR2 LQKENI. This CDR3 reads CASSLVSVNEQFF. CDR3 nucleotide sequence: TGTGCCAGCTCACTCGTGTCCGTGAATGAGCAGTTCTTC.

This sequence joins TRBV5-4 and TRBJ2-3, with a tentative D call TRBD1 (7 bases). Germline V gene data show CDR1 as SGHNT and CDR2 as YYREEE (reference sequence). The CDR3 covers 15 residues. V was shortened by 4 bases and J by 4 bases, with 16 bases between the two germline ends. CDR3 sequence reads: CASSGGTVEADTQYF. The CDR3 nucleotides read TGTGCCAGCAGCGGCGGGACAGTGGAGGCAGATACGCAGTATTTT.

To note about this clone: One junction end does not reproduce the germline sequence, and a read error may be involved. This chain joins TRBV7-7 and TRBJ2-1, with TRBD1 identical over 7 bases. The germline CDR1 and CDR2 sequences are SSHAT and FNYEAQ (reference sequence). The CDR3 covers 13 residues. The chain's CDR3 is CASSRQGGNEQFF. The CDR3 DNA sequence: TGTGCTAGCAGTAGACAGGGCGGCAATGAGCAGTTCTTC.

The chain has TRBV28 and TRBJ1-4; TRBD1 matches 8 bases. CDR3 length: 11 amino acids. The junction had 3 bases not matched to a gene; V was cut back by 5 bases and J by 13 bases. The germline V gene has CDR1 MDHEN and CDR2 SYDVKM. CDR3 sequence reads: CASSLGTGLFF. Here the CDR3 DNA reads TGTGCCAGCAGTCTCGGGACAGGACTGTTTTTT.